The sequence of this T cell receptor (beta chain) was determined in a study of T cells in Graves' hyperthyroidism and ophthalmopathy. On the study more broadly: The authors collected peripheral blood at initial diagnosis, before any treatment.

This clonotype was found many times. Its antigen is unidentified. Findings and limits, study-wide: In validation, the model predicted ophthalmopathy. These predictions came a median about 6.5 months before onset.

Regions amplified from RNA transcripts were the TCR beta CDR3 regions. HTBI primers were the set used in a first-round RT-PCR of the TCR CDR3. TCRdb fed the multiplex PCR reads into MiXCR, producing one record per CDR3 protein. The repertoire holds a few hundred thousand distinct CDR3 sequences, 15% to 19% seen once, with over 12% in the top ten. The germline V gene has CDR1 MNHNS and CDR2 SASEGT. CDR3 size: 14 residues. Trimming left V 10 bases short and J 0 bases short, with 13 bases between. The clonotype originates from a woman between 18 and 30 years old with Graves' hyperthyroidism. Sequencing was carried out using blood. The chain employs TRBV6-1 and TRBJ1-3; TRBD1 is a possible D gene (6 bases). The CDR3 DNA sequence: TGTGCCACAGGGGAGGGAGACTCTGGAAACACCATATATTTT. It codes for CATGEGDSGNTIYF.